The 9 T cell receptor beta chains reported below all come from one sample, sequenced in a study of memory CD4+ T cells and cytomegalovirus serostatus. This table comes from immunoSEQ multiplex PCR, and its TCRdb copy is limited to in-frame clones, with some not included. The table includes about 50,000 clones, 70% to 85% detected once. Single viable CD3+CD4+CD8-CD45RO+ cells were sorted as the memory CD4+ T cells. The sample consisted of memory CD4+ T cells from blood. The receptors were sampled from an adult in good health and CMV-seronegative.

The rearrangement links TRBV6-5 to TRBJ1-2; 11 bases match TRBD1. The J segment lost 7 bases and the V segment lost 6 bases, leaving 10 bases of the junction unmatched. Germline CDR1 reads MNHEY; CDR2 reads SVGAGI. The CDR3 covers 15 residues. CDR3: CASSTSPGQGGGYTF. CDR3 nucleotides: TGTGCCAGCAGCACCTCTCCGGGACAGGGGGGTGGCTACACCTTC.

As DNA, the CDR3 is TGTGCCGCCCGAAGGGGGGACTATTCACCCCTCCACTTT. This encodes CAARRGDYSPLHF. The V call is TRBV6-6, the J call TRBJ1-6; a weak D match, TRBD1 (6 bases). The V and J ends lost 11 bases and 8 bases respectively, with 16 bases between them. This CDR3 has 13 amino acids. From germline, CDR1 is MNHNY and CDR2 SVGAGI (reference sequence).

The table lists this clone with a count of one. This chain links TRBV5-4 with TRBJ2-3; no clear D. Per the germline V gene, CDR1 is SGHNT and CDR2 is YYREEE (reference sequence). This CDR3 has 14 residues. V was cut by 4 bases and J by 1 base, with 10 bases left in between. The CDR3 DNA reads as TGTGCCAGCAGCAGAGAGACTGGCACAGATACGCAGTATTTT. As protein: CASSRETGTDTQYF.

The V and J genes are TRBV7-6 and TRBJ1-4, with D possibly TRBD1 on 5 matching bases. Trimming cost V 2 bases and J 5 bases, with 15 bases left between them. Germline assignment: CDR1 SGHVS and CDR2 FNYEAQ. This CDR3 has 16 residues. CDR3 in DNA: TGTGCCAGCAGCTTATCCGTGCCAGGGTTAAATGAAAAACTGTTTTTT. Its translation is CASSLSVPGLNEKLFF.

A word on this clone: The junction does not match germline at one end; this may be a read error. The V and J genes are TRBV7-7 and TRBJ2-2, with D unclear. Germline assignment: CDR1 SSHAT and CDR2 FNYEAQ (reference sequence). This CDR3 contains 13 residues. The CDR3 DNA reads TGTGCTAGCAGGAATAGTAACACCGGGGAGCTGTTTTTT. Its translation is CASRNSNTGELFF.

The DNA of the CDR3 is TGTGCCAGCAGCTTAAGCGGGGGCAGCCAAGAGACCCAGTACTTC. This translates into CASSLSGGSQETQYF. The rearrangement links TRBV7-3 to TRBJ2-5; D is possibly TRBD2 (7 bases). CDR3 size: 15 residues. V lost 1 base, J lost 1 base, and 10 bases lay in between. Germline V gene lookup returns CDR1 SGHTA and CDR2 FQGTGA. Combining the CDR3 with reference TRBV7-3 and TRBJ2-5 gives the whole variable domain GAGVSQTPSNKVTEKGKYVELRCDPISGHTALYWYRQSLGQGPEFLIYFQGTGAADDSGLPNDRFFAVRPEGSVSTLKIQRTERGDSAVYLCASSLSGGSQETQYFGPGTRLLVL.

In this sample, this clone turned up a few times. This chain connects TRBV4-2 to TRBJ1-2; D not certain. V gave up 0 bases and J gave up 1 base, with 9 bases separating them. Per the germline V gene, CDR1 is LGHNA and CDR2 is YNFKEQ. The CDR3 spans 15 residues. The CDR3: CASSQDLGNNYGYTF. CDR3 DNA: TGTGCCAGCAGCCAAGACCTAGGGAATAACTATGGCTACACCTTC.

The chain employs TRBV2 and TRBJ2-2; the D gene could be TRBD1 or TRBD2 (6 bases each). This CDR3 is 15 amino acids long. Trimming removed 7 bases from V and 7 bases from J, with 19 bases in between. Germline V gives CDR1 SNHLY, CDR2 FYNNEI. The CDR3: CASTENSGARGELFF. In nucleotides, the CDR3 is TGTGCCAGCACCGAGAATTCGGGGGCACGCGGGGAGCTGTTTTTT.

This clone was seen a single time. The chain's CDR3 is CASSVASGKQDTQYF. In nucleotides, the CDR3 is TGTGCCAGCAGCGTCGCTAGCGGGAAACAAGATACGCAGTATTTT. The rearrangement links TRBV9 to TRBJ2-3, with 9 bases identical to TRBD2. The CDR3 sequence is 15 residues long. The ends lost 2 bases at V and 5 bases at J; junction bases unmatched: 6. Germline assignment: CDR1 SGDLS and CDR2 YYNGEE.